This TCR beta chain was documented in a study of OX40 agonist ivuxolimab in advanced cancers. The method was immunoSEQ multiplex PCR; TCRdb's version includes in-frame clones alone and lacks a portion of them. This table has 69,000 or so clones, 70% to 90% appearing once. With regard to this clone: What it recognizes is unknown.

V was pared by 4 bases and J by 8 bases, with 6 bases of the junction left unmatched. Germline V lookup: CDR1 SGHAT, CDR2 FQNNGV. The CDR3 loop spans 15 amino acids. Study conclusions and caveats: Averaging showed that CD8+ T cells had more expanded clones than CD4+ did.

Sequencing was performed on CD4+ or CD8+ T cells sorted from blood, taken in a trial of the OX40 agonist ivuxolimab. The receptor's source is an adult with an advanced solid tumor such as melanoma, head and neck, liver or kidney cancer. The rearrangement uses TRBV11-2 and TRBJ2-1, with TRBD2 matching 12 bases. In nucleotides, the CDR3 is TGTGCCAGCAGCTCCCGACTAGCGGGAGCCTATGAGCAGTTCTTC. Translated, it gives CASSSRLAGAYEQFF.